This T cell receptor beta chain was sequenced during a study of cytomegalovirus exposure and HLA in healthy donors. Study outcomes and limitations: With later analysis, a missense DCLRE1C variant became linked to TCR beta V- and J-gene trimming. Among the sequence variants, a highly shared cluster was likely an artifact of sequencing.

Vbeta (60) and Jbeta (13) primers were used in the PCR. Clones were read by immunoSEQ multiplex PCR, and TCRdb kept only the in-frame ones, dropping some. Its listing shows tens of thousands of clones. V shed 1 base and J shed 8 bases, with 14 bases lying between them. The CDR3 totals 15 residues. Germline V gives CDR1 LGHNA, CDR2 YSLEER. Points on this clone: The antigen is unknown.

In nominal health when sampled, donors likely had unrecorded immune exposures nonetheless. The TCR originated in a middle-aged man in good health and CMV-seronegative. The source material was PBMCs. The V gene is TRBV4-3, the J gene TRBJ1-4; D may be TRBD1 (5 bases). CDR3 in amino acids: CASSQAVGGGEKLFF. The CDR3 nucleotides are TGCGCCAGCAGCCAAGCGGTCGGGGGAGGCGAAAAACTGTTTTTT.